This record covers a single T cell receptor (beta chain). Germline V gives CDR1 KGHSH, CDR2 LQKENI. CDR3 length: 15 residues. The ends lost 3 bases at V and 1 base at J; junction bases unmatched: 4. These data come from a study of blood T cell repertoires in COVID-19. Repertoires were generated with immunoSEQ multiplex PCR, while TCRdb's copy carries only in-frame clones and drops some. The sample has 200,000 to 250,000 clones; more than 75% are singletons. The sequencing input was PBMCs or T cells enriched from blood (not recorded which). This clonotype was obtained from a woman between 50 and 59 years old who had recovered from COVID-19. V gene TRBV18 combines with J gene TRBJ2-5; the match to TRBD1 covers 8 bases. CDR3 bases: TGTGCCAGCTCACCGGGGACAGGACTCCAAGAGACCCAGTACTTC. This encodes CASSPGTGLQETQYF.